This T cell receptor (beta chain) comes out of a study of OX40 agonist ivuxolimab in advanced cancers. This clone was counted once. Germline CDR1 is MNHEY and CDR2 is SVGAGI. V gave up 6 bases and J gave up 7 bases; unmatched junction bases: 6. This CDR3 is 12 amino acids long. Clones were sequenced by immunoSEQ multiplex PCR, and TCRdb holds only the in-frame ones, with some missing. This repertoire shows approximately 13,000 clones, around 82% found once; its top ten account for about 25%. The clonotype comes from an adult with an advanced solid tumor such as melanoma, head and neck, liver or kidney cancer. The chain combines TRBV6-5 with TRBJ2-7, with TRBD2 matching over 7 bases. The source material was CD4+ or CD8+ T cells sorted from blood, sampled in a trial of the OX40 agonist ivuxolimab. The CDR3 region has the DNA TGTGCCAGCAGCCTTACCGGGAGGGAGCAGTACTTC. It is translated as CASSLTGREQYF.